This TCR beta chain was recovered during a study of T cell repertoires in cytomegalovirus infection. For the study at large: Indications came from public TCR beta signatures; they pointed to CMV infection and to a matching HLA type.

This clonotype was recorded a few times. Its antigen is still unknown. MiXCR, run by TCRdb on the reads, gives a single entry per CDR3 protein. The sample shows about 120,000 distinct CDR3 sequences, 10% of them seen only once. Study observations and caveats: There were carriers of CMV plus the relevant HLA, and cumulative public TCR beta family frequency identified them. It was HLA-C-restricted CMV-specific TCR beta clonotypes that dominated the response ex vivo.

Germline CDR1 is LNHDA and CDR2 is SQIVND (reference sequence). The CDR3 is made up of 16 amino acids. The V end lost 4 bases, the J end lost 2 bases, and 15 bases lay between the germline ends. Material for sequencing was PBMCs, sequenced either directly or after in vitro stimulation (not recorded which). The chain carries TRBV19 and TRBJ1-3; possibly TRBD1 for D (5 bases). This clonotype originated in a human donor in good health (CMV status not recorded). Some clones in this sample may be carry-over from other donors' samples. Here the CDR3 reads CASSRDGTATGNTIYF. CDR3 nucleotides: TGTGCCAGTAGTAGAGACGGGACGGCTACTGGAAACACCATATATTTT.